This T cell receptor (beta chain) was sequenced during a study of T cell changes during pregnancy in multiple sclerosis. Germline CDR1 reads KGHSH; CDR2 reads LQKENI. V lost 6 bases, J lost 2 bases, and 14 bases lay in between. This CDR3 is built from 15 residues. Sequencing was performed with immunoSEQ multiplex PCR; in TCRdb, only in-frame clones are kept and a portion is missing. The repertoire holds tens of thousands of clones, with approximately 90% as singletons. The receptor's source is a female donor with multiple sclerosis, enrolled in a pregnancy study. This sample comprised CD4+ T cells from peripheral blood mononuclear cells, obtained after pregnancy. V usage is TRBV18 and J usage is TRBJ1-3; D unclear. Here the CDR3 DNA reads TGTGCCAGCTCCCACGGACGGGAGCCTGGAAACACCATATATTTT. Amino acids: CASSHGREPGNTIYF.